This T cell receptor beta chain was obtained from a study of cytomegalovirus exposure and HLA in healthy donors (dated by TCRdb to 2016 to 2017). Looking at the study overall: A later analysis indicated that the 120 validation repertoires were generated on the platform also employed for the approximately 700 repertoires of the first cohort. The study aimed to test whether cataloging public T cell receptors could reveal signatures of past pathogen exposure. Along with the approximately 670-subject first cohort, a separate validation cohort of around 110 different subjects was used. The study combined high-throughput TCR immunosequencing, statistical association of individual TCRs with disease status, and machine learning to predict cytomegalovirus infection status.

The donors belonged to the validation cohort of over a hundred subjects, which was separate from the roughly 700-subject first cohort. What the study reported, not specific to this receptor: The classifier was reported to diagnose cytomegalovirus status with high specificity and sensitivity in both the original cohort and the validation cohort. According to the authors, the approach could potentially be generalized to other disease states and immunological phenotypes. In the study, 150 to 200 TCR beta chains were listed as associated with cytomegalovirus. Across donors, most TCR sequences were observed very rarely, whereas some public TCRs were present in many individuals. Three of the identified cytomegalovirus-associated TCR beta chains were confirmed in vitro to be specific for cytomegalovirus antigens. Of the cluster scores, roughly 95% were above 0 in a later analysis, which found that TCRs clustered in the first cohort also tended to co-occur in the 120 validation repertoires. All 120 or so repertoires were used to score co-occurrence in the validation cohort in a later analysis, because that analysis had no HLA typing for the cohort.

Concerning this clone itself: Its antigen has not been determined. Per-nucleotide qualities are absent, and no much larger clonotype sits a single base away.

Library creation used the immunoSEQ multiplex PCR assay. The paper's data handling went like this. A statistical classification framework was built to diagnose cytomegalovirus status from the catalog of TCR beta chain sequences. TCRdb took this table from immuneACCESS and kept in-frame rearrangements with V and J called. Such tables lack part of the clones; where checked against another copy, unresolved V genes explain under half of the gap, and the rest is unexplained. V, J and clone size derive from that table, while D and trimming were established from the DNA sequence. For this sample the table gives 200,000 to 250,000 clones, of which around 87% were detected only once. The ten most abundant clones make up about 2% of the sample. The CDR3 numbers 21 residues from cysteine through phenylalanine. Only the CDR3 DNA is retained, 63 bases long and in frame from the first base. V has 3 bases trimmed and J has 1 base trimmed; junction bases matching no gene number 19. CDR1 SGDLS and CDR2 YYNGEE were looked up in the germline V gene.

This chain joins TRBV9 to TRBJ2-2, with 9 bases in between that match TRBD1. This TCR was recovered from a young woman in good health and CMV-seropositive. The sample was PBMCs. The CDR3 protein: CASSAPPWDREIKENTGELFF. The DNA sequence is given as TGTGCCAGCAGCGCCCCTCCCTGGGACAGGGAAATCAAGGAGAACACCGGGGAGCTGTTTTTT.